The T cell receptor beta chain described here comes from a study of blood T cell repertoires in COVID-19. Study background: Italy, Spain and the United States were the sources of the convalescent and acute COVID-19 samples. PBMCs, B-cell-depleted T cells, or T cells were the source of the cDNA or gDNA that made up the material.

Under the authors' procedure: Reference gene primer amplification in the assay estimated nucleated cell counts. Using immunoSEQ multiplex PCR, the repertoire was profiled, and TCRdb retains in-frame clones only, with some absent. Clonal size and the V and J genes are those of that table, whereas D and trimming came from the DNA. The repertoire has fewer than 250,000 clones, approximately 81% of them found once; the top ten carry 20%. Germline CDR1 SNHLY, CDR2 FYNNEI. Trimming removed 7 bases at V and 4 bases at J, with 8 bases between. The CDR3 length is 11 residues. The sequence was collected from a human donor in a cohort sampled during active COVID-19. The chain links TRBV2 to TRBJ2-7; D gene unclear. The sample taken for sequencing was peripheral blood. The CDR3 DNA reads as TGTGCCAGCACACAGATTTACGAGCAGTACTTC. Protein: CASTQIYEQYF.